The next 27 T cell receptor beta chains were all read from a single sample in a study of shared clonotypes between healthy human individuals. Data came from immunoSEQ multiplex PCR; TCRdb stores just in-frame clones and leaves some out. The data show more than 450,000 clones, around 79% seen once. Sequencing was performed on PBMCs. Receptor source: a woman in her thirties or forties in good health. Some clones in this sample may be carry-over from other donors' samples.

The chain uses TRBV5-1 and TRBJ2-2, with D perhaps TRBD1 (6 bases). Germline values: CDR1 SGHRS, CDR2 YFSETQ. There are 16 residues in the CDR3. Trimming shortened V by 6 bases and J by 0 bases, and 15 bases separated the two germline ends. The CDR3 DNA reads as TGCGCCAGCACCCGTTCACAGGGACCGAACACCGGGGAGCTGTTTTTT. Encoded protein: CASTRSQGPNTGELFF.

The gene calls are TRBV7-9 and TRBJ1-4, with D possibly matching TRBD1 (5 bases). The CDR3 runs to 14 residues. Germline CDR1 SEHNR, CDR2 FQNEAQ (reference sequence). Trimming removed 4 bases at V and 8 bases at J, with 14 bases between. This chain's CDR3 is CASSSRVAEEKLFF. CDR3 DNA sequence: TGTGCCAGCAGCTCCAGGGTGGCGGAGGAAAAACTGTTTTTT.

The rearrangement links TRBV28 to TRBJ1-3; possibly TRBD1 for D (5 bases). There are 14 residues in the CDR3. In germline, CDR1 is MDHEN, CDR2 SYDVKM. V was shortened by 5 bases and J by 0 bases, with 8 bases between the two germline ends. This CDR3 reads CASSQGGSGNTIYF. Here the CDR3 DNA reads TGTGCCAGCAGTCAGGGTGGCTCTGGAAACACCATATATTTT.

V gene TRBV6-6 combines with J gene TRBJ1-1, with 7 bases identical to TRBD1. CDR1 and CDR2 (germline): MNHNY, SVGAGI (reference sequence). There are 15 residues in the CDR3. V lost 2 bases to trimming and J lost 0 bases; unmatched junction nucleotides: 3. The CDR3 protein is CASSYRQGLNTEAFF. The CDR3 coding sequence is TGTGCCAGCAGTTACCGACAGGGATTGAACACTGAAGCTTTCTTT.

The V gene is TRBV6-4, the J gene TRBJ2-3; either TRBD1 or TRBD2 may fit D (6 bases each). V was pared by 2 bases and J by 2 bases, with 11 bases between. CDR1 and CDR2 from the germline V gene are MRHNA and SNTAGT. CDR3 length equals 15 residues. As DNA, the CDR3 is TGTGCCAGCAGTGACGGGGGGCGGTTCACAGATACGCAGTATTTT. Its translation is CASSDGGRFTDTQYF.

This sequence joins TRBV27 and TRBJ1-1; 7 positions agree with TRBD1. CDR3 length: 15 residues. The junction had 7 bases not matched to a gene; V was cut back by 6 bases and J by 0 bases. Per germline, CDR1 MNHEY and CDR2 SMNVEV (reference sequence). CDR3 sequence (DNA): TGTGCCAGCAGGGCAGGGGGGGACTTGAACACTGAAGCTTTCTTT. Encoded protein: CASRAGGDLNTEAFF.

V gene TRBV11-3 combines with J gene TRBJ2-1; 11 nucleotides align to TRBD2. CDR1 is SGHNT, CDR2 YENEEA, per germline. The CDR3 has 15 amino acids. V shed 3 bases and J 3 bases; nucleotides not matched to a gene: 1. The CDR3 nucleotides read TGTGCCAGCAGCTTGGGACTAGCGGTCTACAATGAGCAGTTCTTC. Amino acids: CASSLGLAVYNEQFF.

CDR3: CSGSGYIQYF. DNA for the CDR3: TGTTCGGGGAGTGGGTACATTCAGTACTTC. This chain connects TRBV12-5 to TRBJ2-4; D possibly corresponds to TRBD2 (5 bases). The CDR3 is made up of 10 amino acids. CDR1 and CDR2 from the germline V gene are LGHNT and FRNRAP.

This rearrangement joins TRBV5-6 to TRBJ2-1; 11 bases line up with TRBD2. The ends lost 3 bases at V and 1 base at J; junction bases unmatched: 6. CDR1 SGHDT and CDR2 YYEEEE come from the germline V gene. The CDR3 totals 17 residues. The CDR3, as DNA: TGTGCCAGCAGCTCACTAGCGGGAGAGCTATCCTACAATGAGCAGTTCTTC. This gives the protein CASSSLAGELSYNEQFF.

The chain carries TRBV5-8 and TRBJ2-3; 12 nucleotides agree with TRBD2. The CDR3 spans 15 residues. Losses at the gene ends were 2 bases for V and 3 bases for J; bases not matched to a gene: 1. Germline loops: CDR1 SGHTS, CDR2 YDEGEE. The CDR3 sequence is CASSFGTSGTDTQYF. DNA of the CDR3: TGTGCCAGCAGCTTCGGGACTAGCGGGACAGATACGCAGTATTTT.

The rearrangement links TRBV28 to TRBJ2-2, with D possibly matching TRBD1 (5 bases). The CDR3 totals 18 residues. V was trimmed by 7 bases and J by 3 bases, leaving 24 bases between them. Germline lookup yields CDR1 MDHEN and CDR2 SYDVKM. CDR3 amino acids: CASTSSPRTGADTGELFF. CDR3 nucleotides: TGTGCCAGCACCTCGTCCCCCCGTACAGGTGCGGACACCGGGGAGCTGTTTTTT.

This clone was detected once. The chain combines TRBV10-3 with TRBJ2-3; perhaps TRBD1 as D (8 bases). The V gene lost 4 bases and the J gene lost 2 bases, with 13 bases spanning the gap. The germline gives CDR1 ENHRY, CDR2 SYGVKD. The CDR3 covers 15 residues. CDR3 bases: TGTGCCATCAGTGGACAGGGGAGGGTCACAGATACGCAGTATTTT. This translates into CAISGQGRVTDTQYF.

The V gene is TRBV4-1, the J gene TRBJ1-3, with a tentative D call TRBD1 (5 bases). Germline CDR1 MGHRA, CDR2 YSYEKL. This CDR3 spans 17 amino acids. V was cut by 3 bases and J by 3 bases, with 18 bases left in between. CDR3 DNA sequence: TGCGCCAGCAGCCAGCCCCGTCGGGGGTCTGGTGGAAACACCATATATTTT. Amino acids: CASSQPRRGSGGNTIYF.

The chain employs TRBV6-5 and TRBJ2-3; weak D call: TRBD2 (6 bases). CDR1 is MNHEY and CDR2 is SVGAGI in the germline V gene. V lost 6 bases to trimming and J lost 1 base, with 11 bases between them. CDR3 size: 14 residues. The CDR3 bases are TGTGCCAGCAGAGAAACGGGAGGCACAGATACGCAGTATTTT. Protein: CASRETGGTDTQYF.

This clone was observed a single time. The V and J genes are TRBV5-4 and TRBJ2-5; 9 bases map to TRBD1. The CDR3 loop spans 15 amino acids. Germline trimming cut 4 bases from V and 5 bases from J; bases unmatched to any gene: 9. Germline V gene sequence: CDR1 SGHNT, CDR2 YYREEE (reference sequence). CDR3 nucleotides: TGTGCCAGCAGCCTCGGACAGGGGACGTTTGAGACCCAGTACTTC. Its protein is CASSLGQGTFETQYF.

The gene calls are TRBV7-3 and TRBJ1-6; unclear D gene. The CDR3 loop spans 13 amino acids. Trimming left V 5 bases short and J 5 bases short, with 7 bases between. Germline assignment: CDR1 SGHTA and CDR2 FQGTGA. CDR3 DNA sequence: TGTGCCAGCAGCCAGAATAATAATTCACCCCTCCACTTT. This encodes CASSQNNNSPLHF.

CDR3 loop: CASSSPTQGSYNEQFF. CDR3 nucleotide sequence: TGTGCCAGCAGCTCTCCTACTCAGGGATCCTACAATGAGCAGTTCTTC. The chain has TRBV7-6 and TRBJ2-1, with D perhaps TRBD1 (5 bases). This CDR3 has 16 amino acids. Germline values: CDR1 SGHVS, CDR2 FNYEAQ. V shed 4 bases and J shed 1 base, with 14 bases lying between them.

The chain employs TRBV2 and TRBJ2-5; D uncertain. This CDR3 contains 14 residues. V lost 4 bases to trimming and J lost 2 bases, with 11 bases between them. CDR1 SNHLY and CDR2 FYNNEI come from the germline V gene. CDR3 nucleotides: TGTGCCAGCAGTGGGTCAGCCGCACAAGAGACCCAGTACTTC. Protein sequence: CASSGSAAQETQYF.

V and J are TRBV5-1 and TRBJ2-3; the D gene is possibly TRBD2 (6 bases). The germline V and J ends were trimmed by 1 base and 6 bases, with 15 bases remaining between them. This CDR3 has 15 amino acids. Germline V lookup: CDR1 SGHRS, CDR2 YFSETQ. DNA of the CDR3: TGCGCCAGCAGCTTGATGGGTTCTGGGGGGGATACGCAGTATTTT. It encodes CASSLMGSGGDTQYF.

The genes are TRBV7-9 and TRBJ2-7; the D gene is possibly TRBD1 (5 bases). The length of the CDR3 is 14 residues. Germline V lookup: CDR1 SEHNR, CDR2 FQNEAQ (reference sequence). The V and J ends lost 1 base and 1 base respectively, with 8 bases between them. In DNA form, the CDR3 reads TGTGCCAGCAGCTTAGATCAGGGATCCTACGAGCAGTACTTC. Residues: CASSLDQGSYEQYF.

This clone appeared a single time. The chain recombines TRBV5-1 with TRBJ1-6; TRBD1 is a possible D gene (6 bases). Germline V gives CDR1 SGHRS, CDR2 YFSETQ. Trimming removed 4 bases at V and 5 bases at J, with 16 bases between. This CDR3 region has 16 residues. The CDR3: CASSTETGYNNSPLHF. The CDR3 DNA reads as TGCGCCAGCAGCACCGAGACAGGCTATAATAATTCACCCCTCCACTTT.

The chain employs TRBV7-9 and TRBJ1-5; D is unclear. CDR3 size: 13 residues. The V gene lost 2 bases and the J gene lost 6 bases, with 8 bases spanning the gap. CDR1 and CDR2 (germline): SEHNR, FQNEAQ (reference sequence). The CDR3 region has the DNA TGTGCCAGCAGCTTATCTCGAAGTCAGCCCCAGCATTTT. It encodes CASSLSRSQPQHF.

V is TRBV30 and J is TRBJ2-7; D gene uncertain. CDR1 and CDR2 (germline): GTSNPN, SVGIG (reference sequence). The CDR3 has 12 amino acids. Trimming cost V 0 bases and J 2 bases, with 5 bases left between them. The CDR3 sequence is CAWSVSAYEQYF. CDR3 nucleotides: TGTGCCTGGAGTGTAAGTGCCTACGAGCAGTACTTC.

The chain is built from TRBV27 and TRBJ2-7, with D possibly being TRBD1 (5 bases). V was pared by 3 bases and J by 2 bases, with 11 bases between. CDR3 size: 14 residues. Germline CDR1 reads MNHEY; CDR2 reads SMNVEV (reference sequence). The CDR3 loop is CASSFRGSAYEQYF. Here the CDR3 DNA reads TGTGCCAGCAGTTTTAGGGGCTCAGCCTACGAGCAGTACTTC.

J is TRBJ2-3 and V is TRBV12-5; weak D call: TRBD2 (6 bases). The germline V gene encodes CDR1 LGHNT and CDR2 FRNRAP. CDR3 length equals 13 residues. The V gene lost 7 bases and the J gene lost 2 bases, with 10 bases spanning the gap. The DNA of the CDR3 is TGTGCTAGTGAGGCGGGAACCACAGATACGCAGTATTTT. Translated, it gives CASEAGTTDTQYF.

The rearrangement uses TRBV6-6 and TRBJ2-1; 9 bases align to TRBD2. Germline loops: CDR1 MNHNY, CDR2 SVGAGI (reference sequence). With V trimmed by 6 bases and J by 7 bases, 10 bases remained unmatched. The CDR3 has 15 residues. The CDR3 DNA reads TGTGCCAGCAGGAAAGGGACTAGCTCAGGTAATGAGCAGTTCTTC. The encoded protein is CASRKGTSSGNEQFF.

A note on this clone: This is likely an artifact of a read error, given a far larger clone one base away. The CDR3 DNA sequence: TGTGCCAGCAGTGTGAGACCTTGGCGGGCCGGGGAGCTGTTTTTT. Encoded protein: CASSVRPWRAGELFF. The gene calls are TRBV2 and TRBJ2-2; D might be TRBD2 (5 bases). This CDR3 has 15 amino acids. The ends were cut back, 4 bases at V and 6 bases at J, with 15 bases in the middle. Germline V gives CDR1 SNHLY, CDR2 FYNNEI.